One and the same sample provided the 21 T cell receptor beta chains below, sequenced in a study of OX40 agonist ivuxolimab in advanced cancers. The library was built by means of the immunoSEQ multiplex PCR assay. TCRdb mirrors the immuneACCESS table, restricted to in-frame sequences. Some clones are absent from its copies; in checked studies, under half trace to an unresolved V gene, and the reason for the others is unknown. This sample lists 55,000 to 70,000 clones; more than 65% were detected once. The top ten clones comprise around 2.4% of the sample. The starting material was CD4+ or CD8+ T cells sorted from blood, obtained in a trial of the OX40 agonist ivuxolimab. The origin of the receptors is an adult with an advanced solid tumor such as melanoma, head and neck, liver or kidney cancer.

Only one count was recorded for this clone. The chain couples TRBV7-2 to TRBJ2-7; the match to TRBD1 covers 12 bases. The CDR3 sequence is 15 residues long. The J segment lost 6 bases and the V segment lost 5 bases, leaving 8 bases of the junction unmatched. The germline V gene encodes CDR1 SGHTA and CDR2 FQGNSA. CDR3: CASSPPGQGAREQYF. CDR3 coding DNA: TGTGCCAGCAGCCCCCCGGGACAGGGGGCCCGCGAGCAGTACTTC. Full variable domain (outside the CDR3, taken from reference TRBV7-2 and TRBJ2-7): GAGVSQSPSNKVTEKGKDVELRCDPISGHTALYWYRQSLGQGLEFLIYFQGNSAPDKSGLPSDRFSAERTGGSVSTLTIQRTQQEDSAVYLCASSPPGQGAREQYFGPGTRLTVT.

The genes are TRBV5-8 and TRBJ1-2; D unresolved. Germline V gene data show CDR1 as SGHTS and CDR2 as YDEGEE. The CDR3 totals 14 residues. The germline V and J ends were trimmed by 2 bases and 1 base, with 9 bases remaining between them. CDR3: CASSLAPLNYGYTF. The CDR3 region has the DNA TGTGCCAGCAGCTTAGCCCCGCTTAACTATGGCTACACCTTC. Supplemented by reference TRBV5-8 and TRBJ1-2, the full variable domain reads EAGVTQSPTHLIKTRGQQATLRCSPISGHTSVYWYQQALGLGLQFLLWYDEGEERNRGNFPPRFSGRQFPNYSSELNVNALELEDSALYLCASSLAPLNYGYTFGSGTRLTVV.

V gene TRBV19 combines with J gene TRBJ2-5; D is unclear. Trimming stripped 6 bases from V and 1 base from J, with 9 bases between. Per the germline V gene, CDR1 is LNHDA and CDR2 is SQIVND (reference sequence). The CDR3 runs to 13 residues. The DNA for the CDR3 is TGTGCCAGTAGGGGTACGGTCCAAGAGACCCAGTACTTC. Encoded protein: CASRGTVQETQYF.

V and J are TRBV5-1 and TRBJ1-3; possibly TRBD1 for D (6 bases). The V and J ends lost 4 bases and 4 bases respectively, with 15 bases between them. This CDR3 is 15 amino acids long. Germline loops: CDR1 SGHRS, CDR2 YFSETQ. The CDR3 DNA sequence: TGCGCCAGCAGCCCCCGAGGGGGGGGCGGAAACACCATATATTTT. Translating gives CASSPRGGGGNTIYF.

A word on this clone: The same CDR3 can be traced to other DNA sequences in this sample. The CDR3 DNA sequence: TGTGCCAGCAGTTTAAGGGCGGGGCAGGGGACGGGGGAGCAGTACTTC. Its protein is CASSLRAGQGTGEQYF. The chain has TRBV28 and TRBJ2-7; D possibly uses TRBD1 or TRBD2 (6 bases each). The CDR3 covers 16 residues. Trimming pared 2 bases from V and 7 bases from J, leaving 21 bases between. In germline, CDR1 is MDHEN, CDR2 SYDVKM.

This rearrangement joins TRBV29-1 to TRBJ1-4, with TRBD1 matching 11 bases. This CDR3 is 15 amino acids long. The V segment lost 4 bases and the J segment 4 bases; nucleotides outside the gene matches: 5. Germline CDR1 is SQVTM and CDR2 is ANQGSEA. CDR3 residues: CSVGSGTGGNEKLFF. As DNA, the CDR3 is TGCAGCGTTGGGTCAGGGACAGGGGGTAATGAAAAACTGTTTTTT.

The chain employs TRBV5-1 and TRBJ2-3; D tentatively fits TRBD1 or TRBD2 (6 bases each). There are 17 residues in the CDR3. The germline gives CDR1 SGHRS, CDR2 YFSETQ. V was shortened by 0 bases and J by 1 base, with 15 bases between the two germline ends. The CDR3 sequence: CASSLDAGGLGTDTQYF. The CDR3 nucleotides are TGCGCCAGCAGCTTGGACGCTGGGGGGCTGGGCACAGATACGCAGTATTTT.

This chain connects TRBV6-6 to TRBJ1-2, with TRBD1 matching over 11 bases. V trimming: 2 bases; J trimming: 7 bases; junction bases outside the gene matches: 3. The V gene's germline CDR1 is MNHNY and CDR2 SVGAGI (reference sequence). The length of the CDR3 is 14 residues. The CDR3 is CASSYLDRGPGYTF. The DNA of the CDR3 is TGTGCCAGCAGTTACCTGGACAGGGGGCCTGGCTACACCTTC.

This chain uses TRBV10-3 with TRBJ1-1; D is unclear. V lost 2 bases, J lost 4 bases, and 17 bases lay in between. The germline V gene has CDR1 ENHRY and CDR2 SYGVKD. The CDR3 is 16 residues long. CDR3 sequence reads: CAISEQTGKGGTEAFF. The CDR3 DNA sequence: TGTGCCATCAGTGAGCAAACCGGGAAGGGTGGCACTGAAGCTTTCTTT.

This sequence joins TRBV6-1 and TRBJ1-2; D might be TRBD1 (5 bases). Germline V lookup: CDR1 MNHNS, CDR2 SASEGT. Trimming stripped 6 bases from V and 8 bases from J, with 16 bases between. This CDR3 is built from 13 residues. CDR3 sequence: CASSLQVLEGYTF. CDR3 in DNA: TGTGCCAGCAGCCTACAGGTTCTGGAAGGCTACACCTTC.

This sequence joins TRBV7-2 and TRBJ1-1; D gene ambiguous. Germline V CDR1 and CDR2: SGHTA, FQGNSA. With 5 bases removed from V and 5 bases from J, the gap between germline ends came to 18 bases. CDR3 length: 15 amino acids. CDR3 DNA sequence: TGTGCCAGCAGCCCCCGACAAGGGCGAGAAACTGAAGCTTTCTTT. It is translated as CASSPRQGRETEAFF.

The chain uses TRBV5-8 and TRBJ1-5; D call uncertain. The CDR3 sequence is 16 residues long. V was shortened by 2 bases and J by 6 bases, with 18 bases between the two germline ends. Germline V lookup: CDR1 SGHTS, CDR2 YDEGEE. CDR3 sequence: CASSFLGSNRAQPQHF. The CDR3 coding sequence is TGTGCCAGCAGCTTCTTGGGGTCTAATAGGGCTCAGCCCCAGCATTTT. The full variable domain, its missing parts supplied by reference TRBV5-8 and TRBJ1-5, is EAGVTQSPTHLIKTRGQQATLRCSPISGHTSVYWYQQALGLGLQFLLWYDEGEERNRGNFPPRFSGRQFPNYSSELNVNALELEDSALYLCASSFLGSNRAQPQHFGDGTRLSIL.

About this clone: This sample includes further DNA sequences coding for the same CDR3. The genes are TRBV15 and TRBJ1-4; 10 bases are shared with TRBD1. After removal of 1 base from V and 3 bases from J, the junction contained 8 bases not matched to a gene. The CDR3 loop spans 18 amino acids. Germline V gene sequence: CDR1 LNHNV, CDR2 YYDKDF (reference sequence). The CDR3 here is CATSRVRDRGRSNEKLFF. The CDR3, as DNA: TGTGCCACCAGCAGAGTCCGGGACAGGGGTCGATCTAATGAAAAACTGTTTTTT.

This rearrangement joins TRBV19 to TRBJ2-5; 15 bases line up with TRBD2. This CDR3 has 21 amino acids. Germline CDR1 reads LNHDA; CDR2 reads SQIVND (reference sequence). Trimming cost V 2 bases and J 0 bases; bases outside gene matches: 13. CDR3 in amino acids: CASSIRGTSGGRISYQETQYF. For the CDR3, the DNA is TGTGCCAGTAGTATACGGGGGACTAGCGGGGGGAGAATCTCCTACCAAGAGACCCAGTACTTC.

The chain links TRBV6-6 to TRBJ1-1, with D possibly TRBD1 on 6 matching bases. The CDR3 has 13 residues. Trimming shortened V by 8 bases and J by 11 bases, and 21 bases separated the two germline ends. Germline lookup yields CDR1 MNHNY and CDR2 SVGAGI (reference sequence). The CDR3 DNA sequence: TGTGCCAGCGAAAAGGGGGTAGAGCCTAGGGCTTTCTTT. This gives the protein CASEKGVEPRAFF.

In the case of this clone: This sample includes further DNA sequences coding for the same CDR3. This chain links TRBV18 with TRBJ2-6, with D possibly being TRBD1 (5 bases). Per germline, CDR1 KGHSH and CDR2 LQKENI. This CDR3 is 15 amino acids long. The germline V and J ends were trimmed by 0 bases and 4 bases, with 7 bases remaining between them. The CDR3 here is CASSPPQGGANVLTF. CDR3 nucleotides: TGTGCCAGCTCACCACCGCAGGGAGGGGCCAACGTCCTGACTTTC.

The chain links TRBV5-6 to TRBJ2-2; TRBD1 matches 7 bases. Germline loops: CDR1 SGHDT, CDR2 YYEEEE. With 4 bases clipped from V and 1 base from J, the junction kept 7 bases outside the gene matches. This CDR3 region has 16 residues. CDR3: CASSPRRQGNTGELFF. CDR3 nucleotides: TGTGCCAGCAGCCCGAGACGACAGGGGAACACCGGGGAGCTGTTTTTT.

This chain connects TRBV18 to TRBJ1-2; 7 nucleotides align to TRBD1. Germline trimming cut 5 bases from V and 1 base from J; bases unmatched to any gene: 4. The germline gives CDR1 KGHSH, CDR2 LQKENI. This CDR3 region has 14 residues. CDR3 nucleotide sequence: TGTGCCAGCTCAATACAGGGGAATAACTATGGCTACACCTTC. Amino acid sequence: CASSIQGNNYGYTF.

This rearrangement joins TRBV7-8 to TRBJ2-2; TRBD1 aligns across 8 bases. The CDR3 consists of 17 residues. Germline CDR1 and CDR2: SGHVS and FQNEAQ. Losses at the gene ends were 2 bases for V and 1 base for J; bases not matched to a gene: 6. CDR3 protein: CASSLPRTGMNTGELFF. Written as DNA, the CDR3 is TGTGCCAGCAGCTTACCGAGGACAGGGATGAACACCGGGGAGCTGTTTTTT.

The chain joins TRBV6-1 to TRBJ1-4; D is unresolved. Trimming stripped 1 base from V and 2 bases from J, with 14 bases between. The CDR3 is 17 amino acids. CDR1 is MNHNS, CDR2 SASEGT, per germline. The CDR3 reads CASSEVAARPTNEKLFF. CDR3 DNA: TGTGCCAGCAGTGAAGTGGCAGCCCGGCCCACTAATGAAAAACTGTTTTTT.

This clone appeared a single time. This rearrangement joins TRBV6-5 to TRBJ1-1, with D possibly TRBD1 on 5 matching bases. Germline V lookup: CDR1 MNHEY, CDR2 SVGAGI. The CDR3 is 13 residues long. V lost 7 bases, J lost 7 bases, and 16 bases lay in between. The CDR3 DNA is TGTGCCAGCAACCCGGGGCAATCTAGTGAAGCTTTCTTT. This sequence encodes CASNPGQSSEAFF.